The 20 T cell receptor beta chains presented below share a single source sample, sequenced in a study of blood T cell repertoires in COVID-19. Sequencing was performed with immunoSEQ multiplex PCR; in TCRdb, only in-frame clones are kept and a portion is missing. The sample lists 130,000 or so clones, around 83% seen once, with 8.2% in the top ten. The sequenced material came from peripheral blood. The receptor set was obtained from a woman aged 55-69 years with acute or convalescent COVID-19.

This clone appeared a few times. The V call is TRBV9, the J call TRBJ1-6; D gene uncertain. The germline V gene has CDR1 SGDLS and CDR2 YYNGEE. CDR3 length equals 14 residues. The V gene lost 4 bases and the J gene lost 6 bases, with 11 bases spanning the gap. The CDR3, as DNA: TGTGCCAGCAGCTCGCACCCCAGTAATTCACCCCTCCACTTT. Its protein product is CASSSHPSNSPLHF.

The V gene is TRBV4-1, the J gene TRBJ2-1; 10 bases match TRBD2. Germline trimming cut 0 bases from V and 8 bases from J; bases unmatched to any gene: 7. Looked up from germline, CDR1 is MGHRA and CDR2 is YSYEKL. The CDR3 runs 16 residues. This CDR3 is CASSQEGSGGADEQFF. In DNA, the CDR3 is TGCGCCAGCAGCCAAGAAGGCAGCGGGGGGGCTGATGAGCAGTTCTTC.

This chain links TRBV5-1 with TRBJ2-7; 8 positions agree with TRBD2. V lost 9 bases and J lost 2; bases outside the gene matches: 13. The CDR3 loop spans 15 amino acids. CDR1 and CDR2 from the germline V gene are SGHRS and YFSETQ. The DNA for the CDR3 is TGCGCCATTAAGCTTTCGGGGGGGAACGCCTACGAGCAGTACTTC. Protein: CAIKLSGGNAYEQYF.

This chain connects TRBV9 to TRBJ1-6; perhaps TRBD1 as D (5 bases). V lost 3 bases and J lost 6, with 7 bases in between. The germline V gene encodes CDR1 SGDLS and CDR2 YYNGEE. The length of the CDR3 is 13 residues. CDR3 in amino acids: CASSGDSNSPLHF. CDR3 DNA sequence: TGTGCCAGCAGCGGAGACAGTAATTCACCCCTCCACTTT.

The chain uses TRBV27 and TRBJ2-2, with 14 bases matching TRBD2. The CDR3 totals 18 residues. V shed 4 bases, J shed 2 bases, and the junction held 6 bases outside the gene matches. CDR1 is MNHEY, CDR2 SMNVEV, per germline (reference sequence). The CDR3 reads CASSSWTSGGTNTGELFF. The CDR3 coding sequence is TGTGCCAGCAGTTCCTGGACTAGCGGGGGGACAAACACCGGGGAGCTGTTTTTT.

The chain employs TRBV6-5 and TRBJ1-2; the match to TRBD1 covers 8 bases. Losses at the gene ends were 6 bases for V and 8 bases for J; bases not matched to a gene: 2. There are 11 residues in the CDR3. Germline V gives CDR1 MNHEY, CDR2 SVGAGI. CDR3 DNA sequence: TGTGCCAGCAGATCAGGGGGCGGCTACACCTTC. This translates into CASRSGGGYTF.

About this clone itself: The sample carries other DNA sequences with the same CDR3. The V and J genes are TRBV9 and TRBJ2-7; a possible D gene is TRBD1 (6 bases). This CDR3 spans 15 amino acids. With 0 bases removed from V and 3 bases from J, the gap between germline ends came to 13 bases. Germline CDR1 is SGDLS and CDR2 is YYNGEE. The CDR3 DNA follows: TGTGCCAGCAGCGTAGAAGGGCAGGGGAGCTACGAGCAGTACTTC. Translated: CASSVEGQGSYEQYF. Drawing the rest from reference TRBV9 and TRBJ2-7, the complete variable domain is DSGVTQTPKHLITATGQRVTLRCSPRSGDLSVYWYQQSLDQGLQFLIQYYNGEERAKGNILERFSAQQFPDLHSELNLSSLELGDSALYFCASSVEGQGSYEQYFGPGTRLTVT.

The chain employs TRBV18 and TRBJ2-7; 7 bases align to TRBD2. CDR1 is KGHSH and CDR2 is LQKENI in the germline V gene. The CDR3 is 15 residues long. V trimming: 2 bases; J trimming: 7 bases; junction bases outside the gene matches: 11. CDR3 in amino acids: CASSPSGASRGEQYF. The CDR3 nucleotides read TGTGCCAGCTCACCAAGCGGGGCCAGCCGGGGAGAGCAGTACTTC. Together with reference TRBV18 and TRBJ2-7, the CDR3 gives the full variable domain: NAGVMQNPRHLVRRRGQEARLRCSPMKGHSHVYWYRQLPEEGLKFMVYLQKENIIDESGMPKERFSAEFPKEGPSILRIQQVVRGDSAAYFCASSPSGASRGEQYFGPGTRLTVT.

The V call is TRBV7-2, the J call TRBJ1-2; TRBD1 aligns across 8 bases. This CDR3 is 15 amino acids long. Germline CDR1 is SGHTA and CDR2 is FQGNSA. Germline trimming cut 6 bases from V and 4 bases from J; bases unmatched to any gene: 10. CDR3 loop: CASRLDRGMLYGYTF. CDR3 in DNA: TGTGCCAGCAGGCTCGACAGGGGAATGCTCTATGGCTACACCTTC.

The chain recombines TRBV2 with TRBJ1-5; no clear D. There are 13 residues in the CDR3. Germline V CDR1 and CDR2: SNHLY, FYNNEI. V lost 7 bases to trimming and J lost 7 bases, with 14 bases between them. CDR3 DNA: TGTGCCAGCACCCTCTTCCGGGGACAGCCCCAGCATTTT. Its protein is CASTLFRGQPQHF.

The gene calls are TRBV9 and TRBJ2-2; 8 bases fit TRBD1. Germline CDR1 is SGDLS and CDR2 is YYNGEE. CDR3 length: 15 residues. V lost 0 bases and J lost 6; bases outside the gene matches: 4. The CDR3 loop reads CASSVVGQGAGELFF. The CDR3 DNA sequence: TGTGCCAGCAGCGTAGTTGGACAGGGTGCCGGGGAGCTGTTTTTT.

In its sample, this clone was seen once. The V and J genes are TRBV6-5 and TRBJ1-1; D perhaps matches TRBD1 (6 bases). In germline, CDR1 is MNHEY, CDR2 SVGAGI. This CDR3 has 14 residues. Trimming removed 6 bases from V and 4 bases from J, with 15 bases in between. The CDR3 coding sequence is TGTGCCAGCAGCCCGCCGGGACACCTCACTGAAGCTTTCTTT. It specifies CASSPPGHLTEAFF.

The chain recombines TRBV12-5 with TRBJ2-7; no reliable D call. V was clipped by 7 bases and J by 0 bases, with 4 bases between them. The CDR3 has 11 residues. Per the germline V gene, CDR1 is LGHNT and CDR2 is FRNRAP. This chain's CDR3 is CASVGSYEQYF. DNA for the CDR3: TGTGCTAGTGTCGGCTCCTACGAGCAGTACTTC.

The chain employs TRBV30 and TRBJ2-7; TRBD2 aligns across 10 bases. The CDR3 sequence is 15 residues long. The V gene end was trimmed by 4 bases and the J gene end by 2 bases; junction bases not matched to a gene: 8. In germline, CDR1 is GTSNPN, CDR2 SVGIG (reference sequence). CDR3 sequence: CAWIPRAGGTYEQYF. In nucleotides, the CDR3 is TGTGCCTGGATTCCACGAGCGGGGGGGACCTACGAGCAGTACTTC.

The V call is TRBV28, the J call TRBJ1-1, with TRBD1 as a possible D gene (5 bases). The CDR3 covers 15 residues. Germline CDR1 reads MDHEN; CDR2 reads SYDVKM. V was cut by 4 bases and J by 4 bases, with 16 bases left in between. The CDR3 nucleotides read TGTGCCAGCAGTTCGTCCCCCCGGGGGATCACTGAAGCTTTCTTT. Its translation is CASSSSPRGITEAFF.

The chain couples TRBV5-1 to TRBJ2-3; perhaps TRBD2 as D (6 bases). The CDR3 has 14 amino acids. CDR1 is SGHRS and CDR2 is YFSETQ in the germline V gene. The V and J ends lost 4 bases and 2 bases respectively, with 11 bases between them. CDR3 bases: TGCGCCAGCAGCCCCGGGAGCTACACAGATACGCAGTATTTT. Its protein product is CASSPGSYTDTQYF.

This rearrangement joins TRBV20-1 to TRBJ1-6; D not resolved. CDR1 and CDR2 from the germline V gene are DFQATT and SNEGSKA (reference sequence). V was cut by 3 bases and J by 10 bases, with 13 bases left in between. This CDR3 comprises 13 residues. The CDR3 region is CSASADLASPLHF. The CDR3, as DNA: TGCAGTGCTAGTGCCGACTTAGCGTCACCCCTCCACTTT.

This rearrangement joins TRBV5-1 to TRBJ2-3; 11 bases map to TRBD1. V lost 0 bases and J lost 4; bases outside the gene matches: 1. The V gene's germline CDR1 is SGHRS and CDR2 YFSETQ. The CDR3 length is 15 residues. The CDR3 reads CASSLGTGGADTQYF. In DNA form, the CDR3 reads TGCGCCAGCAGCTTGGGGACAGGGGGCGCAGATACGCAGTATTTT. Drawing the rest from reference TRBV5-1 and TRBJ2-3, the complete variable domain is KAGVTQTPRYLIKTRGQQVTLSCSPISGHRSVSWYQQTPGQGLQFLFEYFSETQRNKGNFPGRFSGRQFSNSRSEMNVSTLELGDSALYLCASSLGTGGADTQYFGPGTRLTVL.

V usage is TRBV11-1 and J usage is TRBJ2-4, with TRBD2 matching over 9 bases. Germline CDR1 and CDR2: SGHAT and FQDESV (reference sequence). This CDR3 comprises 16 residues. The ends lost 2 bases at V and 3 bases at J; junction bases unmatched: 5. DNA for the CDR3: TGTGCCAGCAGCTTAAGCGGGGGGCCGCGCAAAAACATTCAGTACTTC. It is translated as CASSLSGGPRKNIQYF. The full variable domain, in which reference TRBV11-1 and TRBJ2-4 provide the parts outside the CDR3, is EAEVAQSPRYKITEKSQAVAFWCDPISGHATLYWYRQILGQGPELLVQFQDESVVDDSQLPKDRFSAERLKGVDSTLKIQPAELGDSAMYLCASSLSGGPRKNIQYFGAGTRLSVL.

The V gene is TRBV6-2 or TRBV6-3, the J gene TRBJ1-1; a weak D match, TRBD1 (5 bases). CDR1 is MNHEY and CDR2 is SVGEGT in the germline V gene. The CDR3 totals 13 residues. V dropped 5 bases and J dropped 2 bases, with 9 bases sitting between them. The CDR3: CASSHRSNTEAFF. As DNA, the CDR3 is TGTGCCAGCAGTCACAGGTCTAACACTGAAGCTTTCTTT.